This entry lists 20 T cell receptor beta chains sequenced from one sample in a study of cytomegalovirus exposure and HLA in healthy donors. The study ran its PCR with 60 Vbeta and 13 Jbeta primers. Sequenced by immunoSEQ multiplex PCR; TCRdb stores in-frame clones only, minus some. In the table there are some 120,000 clones, about 81% of which are singletons. Material: PBMCs. These TCRs come from a woman aged 25 to 45 in good health and CMV-seronegative.

This clone was counted once. This chain joins TRBV9 and TRBJ2-1; D possibly corresponds to TRBD2 (6 bases). CDR3 length: 14 amino acids. In germline, CDR1 is SGDLS, CDR2 YYNGEE. V was clipped by 2 bases and J by 5 bases, with 11 bases between them. The CDR3 region has the DNA TGTGCCAGCAGCGTGGCTAGCGAGAACAATGAGCAGTTCTTC. Its translation: CASSVASENNEQFF.

There are a few counts of this clone. The rearrangement joins TRBV2 to TRBJ2-2; tentatively, D is TRBD2 (5 bases). The CDR3 sequence is 14 residues long. CDR1 SNHLY and CDR2 FYNNEI come from the germline V gene. Trimming removed 6 bases from V and 5 bases from J, with 13 bases in between. The CDR3 DNA sequence: TGTGCCAGCAGGGACTCCCCCAATACCGGGGAGCTGTTTTTT. Translating gives CASRDSPNTGELFF.

The chain employs TRBV6-6 and TRBJ2-7; D unclear. CDR1 MNHNY and CDR2 SVGAGI come from the germline V gene (reference sequence). The CDR3 is 13 residues long. V lost 2 bases to trimming and J lost 3 bases, with 8 bases between them. CDR3 loop: CASSYEALYEQYF. The CDR3, as DNA: TGTGCCAGCAGTTACGAGGCTCTCTACGAGCAGTACTTC.

The CDR3 bases are TGTGCTAGTGGTTTGGTAGCCGGGACTAGCGGGTTAGCGAACACCGGGGAGCTGTTTTTT. Protein sequence: CASGLVAGTSGLANTGELFF. The chain has TRBV12-5 and TRBJ2-2; 12 bases are a match to TRBD2. The CDR3 extends over 20 amino acids. Germline values: CDR1 LGHNT, CDR2 FRNRAP. Losses at the gene ends were 0 bases for V and 0 bases for J; bases not matched to a gene: 8.

The chain joins TRBV7-9 to TRBJ2-1; D is perhaps TRBD2 (5 bases). The germline gives CDR1 SEHNR, CDR2 FQNEAQ (reference sequence). The CDR3 totals 13 residues. The V gene lost 3 bases and the J gene lost 9 bases, with 12 bases spanning the gap. Here the CDR3 DNA reads TGTGCCAGCAGCTTCACTTACCGGGGTGAGCAGTTCTTC. Encoded protein: CASSFTYRGEQFF.

The chain couples TRBV7-3 to TRBJ2-7, with a tentative D call TRBD2 (5 bases). The CDR3 has 15 residues. Trimming removed 3 bases at V and 0 bases at J, with 12 bases between. Germline V gene lookup returns CDR1 SGHTA and CDR2 FQGTGA. This chain's CDR3 is CASSLSPGSSYEQYF. The CDR3 coding sequence is TGTGCCAGCAGCTTGTCTCCGGGGAGCTCCTACGAGCAGTACTTC. Using reference TRBV7-3 and TRBJ2-7 for the parts outside the CDR3, the full variable domain is GAGVSQTPSNKVTEKGKYVELRCDPISGHTALYWYRQSLGQGPEFLIYFQGTGAADDSGLPNDRFFAVRPEGSVSTLKIQRTERGDSAVYLCASSLSPGSSYEQYFGPGTRLTVT.

The chain couples TRBV5-5 to TRBJ1-5; 7 positions agree with TRBD1. The CDR3 runs to 14 residues. V shed 4 bases, J shed 2 bases, and the junction held 3 bases outside the gene matches. The germline gives CDR1 SGHKS, CDR2 YYEKEE (reference sequence). CDR3 sequence reads: CASSDGTGNQPQHF. The CDR3 region has the DNA TGTGCCAGCAGCGACGGGACAGGCAATCAGCCCCAGCATTTT.

This clone has just one count. This chain links TRBV6-5 with TRBJ1-5; D remains ambiguous. The V end was cut by 10 bases, the J end by 4 bases, with 14 bases between. The CDR3 is made up of 13 amino acids. Germline V gene lookup returns CDR1 MNHEY and CDR2 SVGAGI. CDR3 loop: CATFSRRNQPQHF. CDR3 in DNA: TGTGCCACCTTTTCTCGGCGGAATCAGCCCCAGCATTTT.

This chain connects TRBV19 to TRBJ1-2; D unclear. The CDR3 runs to 14 residues. CDR1 and CDR2 (germline): LNHDA, SQIVND (reference sequence). V was shortened by 4 bases and J by 3 bases, with 12 bases between the two germline ends. CDR3 sequence reads: CASSTRVEDYGYTF. For the CDR3, the DNA is TGTGCCAGTAGTACTCGGGTAGAGGACTATGGCTACACCTTC.

The V call is TRBV19, the J call TRBJ2-2; tentatively, D is TRBD1 (6 bases). This CDR3 has 14 residues. The germline V gene encodes CDR1 LNHDA and CDR2 SQIVND (reference sequence). V was pared by 4 bases and J by 3 bases, with 9 bases between. CDR3 sequence reads: CASSTRGYTGELFF. CDR3 sequence (DNA): TGTGCCAGTAGTACCAGGGGTTACACCGGGGAGCTGTTTTTT.

The V gene is TRBV7-3, the J gene TRBJ2-7; D possibly corresponds to TRBD1 (6 bases). Germline values: CDR1 SGHTA, CDR2 FQGTGA. This CDR3 region has 13 residues. V was cut by 4 bases and J by 4 bases, with 11 bases left in between. The CDR3 here is CASSSTQGYEQYF. Here the CDR3 DNA reads TGTGCCAGCAGCTCTACACAGGGTTACGAGCAGTACTTC.

Here the CDR3 DNA reads TGTGCCAGCAGCTTGTACTCAGGGGCCTATAATTCACCCCTCCACTTT. This sequence encodes CASSLYSGAYNSPLHF. V and J are TRBV5-6 and TRBJ1-6; D perhaps matches TRBD1 (6 bases). The ends were cut back, 1 base at V and 2 bases at J, with 10 bases in the middle. Per germline, CDR1 SGHDT and CDR2 YYEEEE. There are 16 residues in the CDR3.

The gene calls are TRBV19 and TRBJ1-3; tentatively, D is TRBD1 (5 bases). CDR3 size: 14 residues. V was pared by 4 bases and J by 5 bases, with 12 bases between. Germline loops: CDR1 LNHDA, CDR2 SQIVND (reference sequence). CDR3 sequence: CASSTPGGRNTIYF. The DNA for the CDR3 is TGTGCCAGTAGTACCCCGGGGGGGAGAAACACCATATATTTT.

This sequence joins TRBV6-1 and TRBJ2-5; unclear D gene. V shed 1 base and J shed 2 bases, with 8 bases lying between them. CDR1 MNHNS and CDR2 SASEGT come from the germline V gene. The CDR3 length is 14 residues. CDR3 residues: CASSEETVQETQYF. The DNA of the CDR3 is TGTGCCAGCAGTGAAGAAACAGTTCAAGAGACCCAGTACTTC.

This chain links TRBV19 with TRBJ1-1; D perhaps matches TRBD1 (6 bases). This CDR3 contains 12 residues. The V gene lost 3 bases and the J gene lost 7 bases, with 9 bases spanning the gap. Germline V gene data show CDR1 as LNHDA and CDR2 as SQIVND (reference sequence). CDR3 coding DNA: TGTGCCAGTAGTATCAGGGGCAGTGAAGCTTTCTTT. Its translation: CASSIRGSEAFF.

This clone was seen only a few times. The chain couples TRBV4-1 to TRBJ1-2, with D perhaps TRBD1 (6 bases). Germline assignment: CDR1 MGHRA and CDR2 YSYEKL. The CDR3 contains 12 residues. The V and J ends lost 11 bases and 2 bases respectively, with 12 bases between them. The CDR3 DNA sequence: TGCGCCGCATACAGGGTAAACTATGGCTACACCTTC. This sequence encodes CAAYRVNYGYTF.

V and J are TRBV11-2 and TRBJ2-5, with 7 bases that match TRBD2. Germline V gives CDR1 SGHAT, CDR2 FQNNGV. The CDR3 extends over 15 amino acids. Losses at the gene ends were 4 bases for V and 3 bases for J; bases not matched to a gene: 8. DNA of the CDR3: TGTGCCAGCAGCTCCCCCGAGAGCGGGGAAGAGACCCAGTACTTC. Encoded protein: CASSSPESGEETQYF.

The chain joins TRBV2 to TRBJ1-6; a weak D match, TRBD1 (6 bases). From germline, CDR1 is SNHLY and CDR2 FYNNEI. V lost 6 bases and J 8 bases, leaving 14 bases between the germline ends. This CDR3 has 14 amino acids. Written as DNA, the CDR3 is TGTGCCAGCAGCCATGGACAGCTAGATTCACCCCTCCACTTT. Amino acid sequence: CASSHGQLDSPLHF. Variable domain in full (rest from reference TRBV2 and TRBJ1-6): EPEVTQTPSHQVTQMGQEVILRCVPISNHLYFYWYRQILGQKVEFLVSFYNNEISEKSEIFDDQFSVERPDGSNFTLKIRSTKLEDSAMYFCASSHGQLDSPLHFGNGTRLTVT.

A note on this clone: Sequence at one end of the junction differs from germline and may be a read error. The chain joins TRBV7-9 to TRBJ1-1, with D possibly matching TRBD1 (6 bases). CDR1 and CDR2 (germline): SEHNR, FQNEAQ (reference sequence). The CDR3 contains 15 residues. Written as DNA, the CDR3 is TGTTCCAGCATTCCTCAGGGGACCTCGAACACTGAAGCTTTCTTT. Translated, it gives CSSIPQGTSNTEAFF.

The chain is built from TRBV6-5 and TRBJ1-3; TRBD1 matches 8 bases. The germline gives CDR1 MNHEY, CDR2 SVGAGI. The V and J ends lost 2 bases and 4 bases, in that order; junction bases with no gene match: 4. The CDR3 loop spans 15 amino acids. CDR3 DNA: TGTGCCAGCAGTTACCGACAGGGGCCGGGAAACACCATATATTTT. Its protein product is CASSYRQGPGNTIYF.